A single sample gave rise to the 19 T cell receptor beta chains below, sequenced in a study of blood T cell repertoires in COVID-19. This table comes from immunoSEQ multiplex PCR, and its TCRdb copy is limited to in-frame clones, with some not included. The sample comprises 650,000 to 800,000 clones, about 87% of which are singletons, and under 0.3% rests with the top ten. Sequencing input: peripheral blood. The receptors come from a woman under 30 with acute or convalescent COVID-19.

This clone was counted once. The CDR3 here is CASSGAGVQETQYF. Here the CDR3 DNA reads TGCGCCAGCAGTGGGGCGGGGGTCCAAGAGACCCAGTACTTC. This rearrangement joins TRBV5-1 to TRBJ2-5, with 7 bases fitting TRBD2. This CDR3 has 14 residues. CDR1 SGHRS and CDR2 YFSETQ come from the germline V gene. The J segment lost 1 base and the V segment lost 5 bases, leaving 5 bases of the junction unmatched.

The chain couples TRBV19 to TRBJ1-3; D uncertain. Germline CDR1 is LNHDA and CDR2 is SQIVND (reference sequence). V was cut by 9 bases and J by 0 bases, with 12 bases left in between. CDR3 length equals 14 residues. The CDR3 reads CASERRISGNTIYF. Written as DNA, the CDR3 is TGTGCCAGCGAGAGGCGGATCTCTGGAAACACCATATATTTT.

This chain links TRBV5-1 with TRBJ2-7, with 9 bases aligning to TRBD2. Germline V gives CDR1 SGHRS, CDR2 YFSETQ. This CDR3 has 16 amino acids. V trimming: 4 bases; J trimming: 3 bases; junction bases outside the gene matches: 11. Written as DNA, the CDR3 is TGCGCCAGCAGCCCATCCCGACTAGCGGTTAGCTACGAGCAGTACTTC. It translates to CASSPSRLAVSYEQYF.

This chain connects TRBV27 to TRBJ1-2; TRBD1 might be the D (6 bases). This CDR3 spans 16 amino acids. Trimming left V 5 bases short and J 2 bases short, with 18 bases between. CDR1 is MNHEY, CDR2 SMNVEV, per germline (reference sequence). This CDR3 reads CASSPRTDDLNYGYTF. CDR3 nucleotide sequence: TGTGCCAGCAGTCCACGGACAGACGATTTAAACTATGGCTACACCTTC.

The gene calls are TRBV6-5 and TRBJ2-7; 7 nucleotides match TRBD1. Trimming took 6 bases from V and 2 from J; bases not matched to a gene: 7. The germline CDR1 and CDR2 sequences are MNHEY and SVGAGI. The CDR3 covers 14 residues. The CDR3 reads CASRWTGQPYEQYF. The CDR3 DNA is TGTGCCAGCAGGTGGACGGGACAGCCCTACGAGCAGTACTTC.

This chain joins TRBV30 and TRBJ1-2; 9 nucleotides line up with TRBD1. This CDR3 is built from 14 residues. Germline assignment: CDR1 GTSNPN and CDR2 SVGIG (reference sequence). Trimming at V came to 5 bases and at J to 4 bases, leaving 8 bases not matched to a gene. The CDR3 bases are TGTGCCTGGGACACAGGGGGCGCAGGCTATGGCTACACCTTC. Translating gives CAWDTGGAGYGYTF. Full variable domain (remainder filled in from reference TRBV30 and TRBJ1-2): SQTIHQWPATLVQPVGSPLSLECTVEGTSNPNLYWYRQAAGRGLQLLFYSVGIGQISSEVPQNLSASRPQDRQFILSSKKLLLSDSGFYLCAWDTGGAGYGYTFGSGTRLTVV.

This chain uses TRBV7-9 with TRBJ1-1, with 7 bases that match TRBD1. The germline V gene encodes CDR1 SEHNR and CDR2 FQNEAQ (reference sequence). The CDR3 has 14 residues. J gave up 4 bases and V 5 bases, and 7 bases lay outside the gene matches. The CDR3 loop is CASSQRQGLTEAFF. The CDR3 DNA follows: TGTGCCAGCAGCCAGAGACAGGGTCTCACTGAAGCTTTCTTT.

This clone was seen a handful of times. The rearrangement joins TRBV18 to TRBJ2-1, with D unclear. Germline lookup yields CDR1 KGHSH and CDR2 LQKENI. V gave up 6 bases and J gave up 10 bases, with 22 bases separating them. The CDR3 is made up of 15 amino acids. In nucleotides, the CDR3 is TGTGCCAGCTCCCCTACGGGTAATGGGTTATGGGAGCAGTTCTTC. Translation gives CASSPTGNGLWEQFF.

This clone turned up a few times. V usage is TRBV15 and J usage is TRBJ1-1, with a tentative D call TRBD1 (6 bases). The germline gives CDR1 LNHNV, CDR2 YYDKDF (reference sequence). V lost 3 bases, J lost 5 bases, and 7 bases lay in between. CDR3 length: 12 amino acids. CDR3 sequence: CATSSTGTEAFF. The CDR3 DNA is TGTGCCACCAGCAGTACAGGGACTGAAGCTTTCTTT.

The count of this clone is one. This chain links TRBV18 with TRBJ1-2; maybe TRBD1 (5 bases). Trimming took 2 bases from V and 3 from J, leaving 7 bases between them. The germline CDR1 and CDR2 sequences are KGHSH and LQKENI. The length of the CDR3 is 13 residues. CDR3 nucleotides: TGTGCCAGCTCACCAGAGACAGACTATGGCTACACCTTC. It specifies CASSPETDYGYTF.

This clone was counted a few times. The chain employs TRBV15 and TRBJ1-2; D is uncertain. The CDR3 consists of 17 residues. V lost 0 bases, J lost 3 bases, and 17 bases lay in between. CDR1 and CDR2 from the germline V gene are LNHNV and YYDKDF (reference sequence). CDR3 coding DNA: TGTGCCACCAGCAGAGATCTGTGGAGGGATCCTGACTATGGCTACACCTTC. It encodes CATSRDLWRDPDYGYTF.

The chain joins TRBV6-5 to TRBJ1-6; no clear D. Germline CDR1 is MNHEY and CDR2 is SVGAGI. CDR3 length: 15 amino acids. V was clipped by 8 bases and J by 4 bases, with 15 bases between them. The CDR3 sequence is CASGPGRQYNSPLHF. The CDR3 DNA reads TGTGCCAGCGGGCCCGGGAGGCAGTATAATTCACCCCTCCACTTT.

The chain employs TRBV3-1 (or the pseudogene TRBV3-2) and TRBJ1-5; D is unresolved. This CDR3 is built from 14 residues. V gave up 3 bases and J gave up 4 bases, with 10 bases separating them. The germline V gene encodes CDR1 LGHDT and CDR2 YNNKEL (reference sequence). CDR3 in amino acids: CASSQTVQNQPQHF. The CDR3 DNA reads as TGTGCCAGCAGCCAGACCGTACAGAATCAGCCCCAGCATTTT.

CDR3 DNA sequence: TGTGCCAGTATCCTAGACCACACAGGGGGTTTCTATGGCTACACCTTC. Translation: CASILDHTGGFYGYTF. The rearrangement joins TRBV19 to TRBJ1-2; 8 bases agree with TRBD1. The V gene end was trimmed by 7 bases and the J gene end by 4 bases; junction bases not matched to a gene: 14. CDR3 length: 16 amino acids. From germline, CDR1 is LNHDA and CDR2 SQIVND (reference sequence). The full variable domain, completed using reference TRBV19 and TRBJ1-2, is DGGITQSPKYLFRKEGQNVTLSCEQNLNHDAMYWYRQDPGQGLRLIYYSQIVNDFQKGDIAEGYSVSREKKESFPLTVTSAQKNPTAFYLCASILDHTGGFYGYTFGSGTRLTVV.

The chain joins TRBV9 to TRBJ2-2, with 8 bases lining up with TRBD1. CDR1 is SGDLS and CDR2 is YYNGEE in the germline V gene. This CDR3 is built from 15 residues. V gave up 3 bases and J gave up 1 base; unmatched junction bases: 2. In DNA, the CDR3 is TGTGCCAGCAGCGCCGGGACAGGGAACACCGGGGAGCTGTTTTTT. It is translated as CASSAGTGNTGELFF. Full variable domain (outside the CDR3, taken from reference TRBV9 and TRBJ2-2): DSGVTQTPKHLITATGQRVTLRCSPRSGDLSVYWYQQSLDQGLQFLIQYYNGEERAKGNILERFSAQQFPDLHSELNLSSLELGDSALYFCASSAGTGNTGELFFGEGSRLTVL.

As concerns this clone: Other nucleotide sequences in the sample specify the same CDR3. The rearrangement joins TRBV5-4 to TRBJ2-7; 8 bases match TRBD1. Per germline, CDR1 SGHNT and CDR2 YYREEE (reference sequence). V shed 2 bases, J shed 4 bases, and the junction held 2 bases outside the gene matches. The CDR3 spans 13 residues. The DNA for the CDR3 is TGTGCCAGCAGCTTAGACAGGGGTTACGAGCAGTACTTC. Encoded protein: CASSLDRGYEQYF.

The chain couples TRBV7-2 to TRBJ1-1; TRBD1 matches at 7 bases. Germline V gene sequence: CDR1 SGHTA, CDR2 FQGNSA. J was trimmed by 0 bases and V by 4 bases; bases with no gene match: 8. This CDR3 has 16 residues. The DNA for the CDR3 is TGTGCCAGCAGCTGGGACAGAGCAGACTTGAACACTGAAGCTTTCTTT. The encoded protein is CASSWDRADLNTEAFF. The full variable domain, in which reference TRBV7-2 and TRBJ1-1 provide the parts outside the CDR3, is GAGVSQSPSNKVTEKGKDVELRCDPISGHTALYWYRQSLGQGLEFLIYFQGNSAPDKSGLPSDRFSAERTGGSVSTLTIQRTQQEDSAVYLCASSWDRADLNTEAFFGQGTRLTVV.

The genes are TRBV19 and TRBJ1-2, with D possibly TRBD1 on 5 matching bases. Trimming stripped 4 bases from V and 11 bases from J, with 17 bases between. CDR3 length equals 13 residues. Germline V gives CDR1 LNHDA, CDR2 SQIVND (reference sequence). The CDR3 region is CASSKRQGGLYTF. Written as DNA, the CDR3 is TGTGCCAGTAGTAAGAGGCAGGGAGGCTTGTACACCTTC.

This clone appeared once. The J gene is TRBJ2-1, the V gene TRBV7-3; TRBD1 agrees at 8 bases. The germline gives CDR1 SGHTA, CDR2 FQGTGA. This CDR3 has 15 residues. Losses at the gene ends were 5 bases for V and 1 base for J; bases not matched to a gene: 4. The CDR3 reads CASSPNRGSYNEQFF. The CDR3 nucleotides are TGTGCCAGCAGCCCTAACAGGGGGTCCTACAATGAGCAGTTCTTC.